This TCR beta chain was documented in a study of cytomegalovirus exposure and HLA in healthy donors. Study findings and constraints: CMV serostatus was the only immune exposure information that was available.

Vbeta (60) and Jbeta (13) primers were used in the PCR. Some clones are missing from TCRdb's copy, which holds only in-frame ones; the method was immunoSEQ multiplex PCR. The sample comprises about 79,000 clones, approximately 74% of which are singletons, and over 7.5% rests with the top ten. This CDR3 comprises 17 residues. J lost 2 bases, V lost 3 bases, and 11 bases had no gene match. Germline CDR1 SGHVS, CDR2 FNYEAQ. As to this clone: The antigen is unknown.

The sequence was collected from a man aged 35 to 55 in good health and CMV-seropositive. Sequenced input: PBMCs. This chain uses TRBV7-6 with TRBJ1-2; TRBD1 matches at 8 bases. The CDR3 loop reads CASSLQTGEGSNYGYTF. The DNA of the CDR3 is TGTGCCAGCAGCTTGCAGACAGGGGAGGGGAGCAACTATGGCTACACCTTC.